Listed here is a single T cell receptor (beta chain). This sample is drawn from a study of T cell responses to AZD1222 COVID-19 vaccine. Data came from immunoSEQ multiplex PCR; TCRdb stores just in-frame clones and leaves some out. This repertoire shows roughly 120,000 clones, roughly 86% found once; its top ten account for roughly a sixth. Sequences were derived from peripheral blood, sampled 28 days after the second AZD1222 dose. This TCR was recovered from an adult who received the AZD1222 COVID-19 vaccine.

CDR3 sequence (DNA): TGTGCCAGCAGCTTATCACAGGGTTTCAGGGAGCAGTACTTC. Residues: CASSLSQGFREQYF. The chain carries TRBV7-9 and TRBJ2-7, with D maybe TRBD1 (6 bases). The CDR3 extends over 14 amino acids. Germline assignment: CDR1 SEHNR and CDR2 FQNEAQ (reference sequence). Trimming removed 2 bases from V and 7 bases from J, with 15 bases in between.